This T cell receptor beta chain was captured in a study of cytomegalovirus exposure and HLA in healthy donors. Study information: Earlier, 100 million to 130 million unique TCR beta sequences were recovered from roughly 180 million T cells by an analysis.

Researchers ran the PCR with 60 Vbeta and 13 Jbeta primers. This table comes from immunoSEQ multiplex PCR, and its TCRdb copy is limited to in-frame clones, with some not included. The repertoire includes 120,000 or so clones, 80% of them detected once, and 1% sits in the top ten. Germline V CDR1 and CDR2: SNHLY, FYNNEI. V shed 3 bases, J shed 5 bases, and the junction held 5 bases outside the gene matches. This CDR3 contains 15 residues. The clonotype was recovered from a man between 40 and 49 years old in good health and CMV-seronegative. The chain carries TRBV2 and TRBJ2-7; TRBD2 matches 12 bases. The specimen was PBMCs. The CDR3 loop reads CASSDRTSGNHEQYF. CDR3 bases: TGTGCCAGCAGTGATAGGACTAGCGGGAACCACGAGCAGTACTTC.